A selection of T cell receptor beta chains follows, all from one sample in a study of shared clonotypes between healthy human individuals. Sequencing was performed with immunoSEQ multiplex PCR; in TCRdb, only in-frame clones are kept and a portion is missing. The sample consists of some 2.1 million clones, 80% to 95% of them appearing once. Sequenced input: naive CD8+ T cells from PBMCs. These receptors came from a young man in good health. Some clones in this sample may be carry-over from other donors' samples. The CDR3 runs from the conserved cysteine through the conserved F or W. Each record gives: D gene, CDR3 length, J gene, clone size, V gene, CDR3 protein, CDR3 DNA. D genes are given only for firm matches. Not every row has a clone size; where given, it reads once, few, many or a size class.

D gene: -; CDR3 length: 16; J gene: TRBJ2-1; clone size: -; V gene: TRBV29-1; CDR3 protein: CSVRTSERRAYNEQFF; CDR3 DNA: TGCAGCGTCCGGACATCGGAAAGAAGGGCCTACAATGAGCAGTTCTTC
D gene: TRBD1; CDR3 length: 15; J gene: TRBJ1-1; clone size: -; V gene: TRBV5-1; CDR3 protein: CASSISQGASTEAFF; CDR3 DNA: TGCGCCAGCAGCATCTCACAGGGGGCGAGCACTGAAGCTTTCTTT
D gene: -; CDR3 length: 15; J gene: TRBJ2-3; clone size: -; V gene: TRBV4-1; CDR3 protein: CASSQVAPSTDTQYF; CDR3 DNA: TGCGCCAGCAGCCAAGTGGCACCTAGCACAGATACGCAGTATTTT
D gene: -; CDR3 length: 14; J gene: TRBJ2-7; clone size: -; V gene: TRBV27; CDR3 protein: CATSSPRVNHEQYF; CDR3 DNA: TGTGCCACCTCTAGCCCCAGGGTGAATCACGAGCAGTACTTC
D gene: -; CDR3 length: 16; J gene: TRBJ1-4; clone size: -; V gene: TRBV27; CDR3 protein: CASSPQRSETNEKLFF; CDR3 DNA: TGTGCCAGCAGTCCCCAGAGATCCGAGACTAATGAAAAACTGTTTTTT
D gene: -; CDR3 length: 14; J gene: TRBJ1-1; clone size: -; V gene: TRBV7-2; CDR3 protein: CASSMDSMNTEAFF; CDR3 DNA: TGTGCCAGCAGCATGGACAGTATGAACACTGAAGCTTTCTTT
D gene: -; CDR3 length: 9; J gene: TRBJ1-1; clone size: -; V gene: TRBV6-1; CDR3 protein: CASGTFDFF; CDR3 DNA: TGTGCCAGCGGGACATTCGATTTCTTT
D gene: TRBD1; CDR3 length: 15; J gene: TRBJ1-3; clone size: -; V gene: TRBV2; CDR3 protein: CASSVDRGAGNTIYF; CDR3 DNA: TGTGCCAGCAGCGTAGACAGGGGCGCGGGAAACACCATATATTTT
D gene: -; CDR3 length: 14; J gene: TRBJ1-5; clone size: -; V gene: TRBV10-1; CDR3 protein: CASSETGGNQPQHF; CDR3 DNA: TGCGCCAGCAGTGAGACGGGGGGCAATCAGCCCCAGCATTTT
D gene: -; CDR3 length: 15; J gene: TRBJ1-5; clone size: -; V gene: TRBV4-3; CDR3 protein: CASSQVFHSNQPQHF; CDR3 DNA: TGCGCCAGCAGCCAAGTCTTTCATAGCAATCAGCCCCAGCATTTT
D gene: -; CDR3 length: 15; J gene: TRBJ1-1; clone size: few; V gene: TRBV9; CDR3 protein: CASSGAPGRDPEAFF; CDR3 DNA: TGTGCCAGCAGCGGGGCCCCGGGACGGGACCCTGAAGCTTTCTTT
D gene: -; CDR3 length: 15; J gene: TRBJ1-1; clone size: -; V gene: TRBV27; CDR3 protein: CASSLSARLGGGAFF; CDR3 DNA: TGTGCCAGCAGTTTATCCGCCCGACTCGGCGGGGGAGCTTTCTTT
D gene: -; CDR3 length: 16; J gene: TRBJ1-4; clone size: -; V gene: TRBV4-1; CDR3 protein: CASSQVGNGEVEKLFF; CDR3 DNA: TGCGCCAGCAGCCAAGTGGGGAATGGGGAAGTTGAAAAACTGTTTTTT
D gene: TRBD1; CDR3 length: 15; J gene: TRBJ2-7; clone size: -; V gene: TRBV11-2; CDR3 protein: CASSLDVRTGDEQYF; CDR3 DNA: TGTGCCAGCAGCTTAGATGTCAGGACAGGGGACGAGCAGTACTTC
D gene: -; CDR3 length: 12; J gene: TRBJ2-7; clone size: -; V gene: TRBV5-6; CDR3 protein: CASSRDFYEQYF; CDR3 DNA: TGTGCCAGCAGCCGGGACTTCTACGAGCAGTACTTC
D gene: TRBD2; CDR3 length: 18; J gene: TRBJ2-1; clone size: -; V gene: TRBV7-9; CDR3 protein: CATSGGLTSGRSHNEQFF; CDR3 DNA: TGTGCCACCTCGGGGGGCCTCACTAGCGGGAGATCCCACAATGAGCAGTTCTTC
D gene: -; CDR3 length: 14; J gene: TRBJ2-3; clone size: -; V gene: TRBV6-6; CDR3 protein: CASSYLGPTDTQYF; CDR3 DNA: TGTGCCAGCAGTTATCTTGGACCCACAGATACGCAGTATTTT
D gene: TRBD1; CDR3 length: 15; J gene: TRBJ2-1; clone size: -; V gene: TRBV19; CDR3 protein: CASGFRQGGYNEQFF; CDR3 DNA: TGTGCCAGTGGGTTCAGACAGGGGGGATACAATGAGCAGTTCTTC
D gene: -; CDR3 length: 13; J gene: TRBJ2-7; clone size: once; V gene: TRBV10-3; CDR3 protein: CAISGGSTYEQYF; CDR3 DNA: TGTGCCATCAGTGGTGGGAGTACCTACGAGCAGTACTTC
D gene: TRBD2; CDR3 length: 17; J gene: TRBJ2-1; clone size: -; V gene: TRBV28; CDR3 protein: CASSYGLAGESYNEQFF; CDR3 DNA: TGTGCCAGCAGTTACGGCCTAGCGGGAGAGTCCTACAATGAGCAGTTCTTC
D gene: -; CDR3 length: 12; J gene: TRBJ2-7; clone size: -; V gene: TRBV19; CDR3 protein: CASSGRDYEQYF; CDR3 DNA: TGTGCCAGTAGTGGCAGGGACTACGAGCAGTACTTC
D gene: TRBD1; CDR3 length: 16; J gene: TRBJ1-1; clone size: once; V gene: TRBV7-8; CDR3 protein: CASSVVTGGPDTEAFF; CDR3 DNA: TGTGCCAGCAGCGTGGTCACAGGGGGACCTGACACTGAAGCTTTCTTT
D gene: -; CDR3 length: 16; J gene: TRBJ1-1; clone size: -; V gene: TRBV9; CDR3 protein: CASSPYVETPADEAFF; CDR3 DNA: TGTGCCAGCAGCCCTTATGTGGAGACACCGGCGGATGAAGCTTTCTTT
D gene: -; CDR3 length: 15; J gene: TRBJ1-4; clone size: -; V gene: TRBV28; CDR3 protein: CASRLLIRSNEKLFF; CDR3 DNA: TGTGCCAGCAGGCTTCTTATCAGGTCTAATGAAAAACTGTTTTTT